This T cell receptor (beta chain) was captured in a study of CXCR3-negative and CXCR3-positive naive CD8 T cells. In the study overall: There were approximately 140 million TRB reads altogether, and each library had about 1.5 +/- 0.3 million of them.

A remark on this clonotype: Its cognate antigen is unknown.

Each CD8+ T cell subset was sorted in triplicate, around 300,000 cells each. It was by 5' RACE with UMI labels that the TRB cDNA libraries were prepared. TCRdb re-called the 5' RACE reads and catalogs CDR3 proteins one per entry, DNA excluded. Its listing shows around 140,000 distinct CDR3 sequences. Regarding the study as a whole: The study found that naive CXCR3-negative and CXCR3-positive cells shared TRBV-TRBJ usage, while memory cells differed. TCR interaction strength was inferred from TRB CDR3 physicochemistry, as CD5 matched across naive subsets. Hydrophobicity was higher for TRB CDR3s found in CXCR3-positive naive cells than in CXCR3-negative naive cells.

The sequence was collected from a human donor in good health. Some clones in this sample may be carry-over from other donors' samples. Input material: naive CXCR3+ CD8+ T cells from blood. Subset given: CD45RO-CCR7+CD27+CD95- naive CD8+ T cells expressing CXCR3 (TNR3+).

The CDR3: CASMGQGAYEQYF. The J gene is TRBJ2-7, the V gene TRBV2; TCRdb designates TRBD1, a call that cannot be tested without DNA. The CDR3 runs 13 residues. Per the germline V gene, CDR1 is SNHLY and CDR2 is FYNNEI.